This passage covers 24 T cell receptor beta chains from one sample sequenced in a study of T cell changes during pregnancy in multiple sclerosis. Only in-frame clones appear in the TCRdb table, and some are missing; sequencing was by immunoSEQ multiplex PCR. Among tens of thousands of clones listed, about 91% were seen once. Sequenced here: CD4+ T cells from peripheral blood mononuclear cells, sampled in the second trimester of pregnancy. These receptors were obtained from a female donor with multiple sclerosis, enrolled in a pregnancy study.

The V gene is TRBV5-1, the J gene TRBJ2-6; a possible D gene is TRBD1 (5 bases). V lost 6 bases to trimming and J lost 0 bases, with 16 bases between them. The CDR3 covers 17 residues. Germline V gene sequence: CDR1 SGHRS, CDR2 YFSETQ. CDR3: CASTQSPDSSGANVLTF. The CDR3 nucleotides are TGCGCCAGCACCCAATCCCCCGACAGCTCTGGGGCCAACGTCCTGACTTTC.

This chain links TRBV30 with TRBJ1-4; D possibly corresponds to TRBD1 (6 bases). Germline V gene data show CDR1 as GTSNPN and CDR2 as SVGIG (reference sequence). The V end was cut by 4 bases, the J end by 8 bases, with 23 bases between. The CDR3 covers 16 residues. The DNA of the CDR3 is TGTGCCTGGAACCATCAATTCACATCGAGGGGGGAAAAACTGTTTTTT. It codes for CAWNHQFTSRGEKLFF.

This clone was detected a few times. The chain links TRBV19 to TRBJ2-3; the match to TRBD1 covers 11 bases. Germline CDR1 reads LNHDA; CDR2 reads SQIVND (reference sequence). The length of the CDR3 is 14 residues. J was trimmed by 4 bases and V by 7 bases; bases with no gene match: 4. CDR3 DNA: TGTGCCAGTATCGGGACAGGGGGGCCAGATACGCAGTATTTT. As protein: CASIGTGGPDTQYF.

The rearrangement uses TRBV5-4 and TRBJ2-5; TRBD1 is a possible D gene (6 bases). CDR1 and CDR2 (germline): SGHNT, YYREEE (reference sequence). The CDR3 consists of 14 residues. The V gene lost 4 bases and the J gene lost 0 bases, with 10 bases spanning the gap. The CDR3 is CASSPDRNQETQYF. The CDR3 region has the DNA TGTGCCAGCAGCCCCGACAGGAACCAAGAGACCCAGTACTTC.

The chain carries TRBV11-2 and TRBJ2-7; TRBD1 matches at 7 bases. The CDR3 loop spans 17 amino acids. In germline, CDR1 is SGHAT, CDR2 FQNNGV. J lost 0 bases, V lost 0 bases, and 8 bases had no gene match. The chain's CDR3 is CASSLERGQSSSYEQYF. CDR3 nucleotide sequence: TGTGCCAGCAGCTTAGAAAGGGGACAGTCCAGCTCCTACGAGCAGTACTTC. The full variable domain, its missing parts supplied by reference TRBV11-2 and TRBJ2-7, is EAGVAQSPRYKIIEKRQSVAFWCNPISGHATLYWYQQILGQGPKLLIQFQNNGVVDDSQLPKDRFSAERLKGVDSTLKIQPAKLEDSAVYLCASSLERGQSSSYEQYFGPGTRLTVT.

This CDR3 is CARARGGGRGNTEAFF. In DNA, the CDR3 is TGCGCCAGGGCACGAGGGGGGGGGAGGGGGAACACTGAAGCTTTCTTT. V and J are TRBV10-1 and TRBJ1-1; maybe TRBD1 (6 bases). V was trimmed by 9 bases and J by 1 base, leaving 21 bases between them. In germline, CDR1 is WNHNN, CDR2 SYGVQD (reference sequence). CDR3 length: 16 residues.

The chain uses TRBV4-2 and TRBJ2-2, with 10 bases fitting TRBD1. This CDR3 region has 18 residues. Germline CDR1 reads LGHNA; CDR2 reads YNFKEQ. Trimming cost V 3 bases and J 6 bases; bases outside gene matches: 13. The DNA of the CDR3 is TGTGCCAGCAGCCAGCAGGGGGGTGACAGGGGGCTTTCCGGGGAGCTGTTTTTT. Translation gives CASSQQGGDRGLSGELFF.

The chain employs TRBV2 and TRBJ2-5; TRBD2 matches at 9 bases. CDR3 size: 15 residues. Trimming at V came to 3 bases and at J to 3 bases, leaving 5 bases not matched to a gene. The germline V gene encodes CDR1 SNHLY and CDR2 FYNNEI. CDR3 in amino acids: CASSDSGGGEETQYF. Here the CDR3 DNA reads TGTGCCAGCAGTGATAGCGGGGGTGGTGAAGAGACCCAGTACTTC. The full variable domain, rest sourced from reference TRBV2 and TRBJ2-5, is EPEVTQTPSHQVTQMGQEVILRCVPISNHLYFYWYRQILGQKVEFLVSFYNNEISEKSEIFDDQFSVERPDGSNFTLKIRSTKLEDSAMYFCASSDSGGGEETQYFGPGTRLLVL.

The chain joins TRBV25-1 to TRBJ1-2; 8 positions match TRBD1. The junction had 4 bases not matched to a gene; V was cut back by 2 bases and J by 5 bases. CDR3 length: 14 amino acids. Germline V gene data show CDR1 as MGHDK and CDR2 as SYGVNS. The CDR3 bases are TGTGCCAGCAGTGAAGGACAGGGAGGGTATGGCTACACCTTC. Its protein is CASSEGQGGYGYTF.

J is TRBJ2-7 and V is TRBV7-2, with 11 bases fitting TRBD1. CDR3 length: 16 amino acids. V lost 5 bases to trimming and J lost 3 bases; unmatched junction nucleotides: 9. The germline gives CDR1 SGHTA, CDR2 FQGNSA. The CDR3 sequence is CASSTGQGAGGYEQYF. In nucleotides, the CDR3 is TGTGCCAGCAGCACCGGACAGGGGGCAGGCGGCTACGAGCAGTACTTC.

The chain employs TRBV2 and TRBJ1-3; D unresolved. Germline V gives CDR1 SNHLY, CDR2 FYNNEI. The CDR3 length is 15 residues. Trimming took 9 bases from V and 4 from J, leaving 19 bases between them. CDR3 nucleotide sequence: TGTGCCAGGAGAGGGCAGGCGCGAGAGGGAAACACCATATATTTT. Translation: CARRGQAREGNTIYF.

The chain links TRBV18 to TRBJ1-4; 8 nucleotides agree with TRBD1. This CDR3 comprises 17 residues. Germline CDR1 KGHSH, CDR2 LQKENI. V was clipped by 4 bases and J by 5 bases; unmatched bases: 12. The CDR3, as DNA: TGTGCCAGCTCACAAAGGAGGCAGGGGGCTACAAATGAAAAACTGTTTTTT. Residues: CASSQRRQGATNEKLFF.

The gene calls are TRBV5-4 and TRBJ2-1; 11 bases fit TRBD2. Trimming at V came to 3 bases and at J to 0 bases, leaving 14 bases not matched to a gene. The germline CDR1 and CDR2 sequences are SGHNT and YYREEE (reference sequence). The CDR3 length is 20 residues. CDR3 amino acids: CASSSPGLAGGTSSYNEQFF. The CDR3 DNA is TGTGCCAGCAGCTCCCCCGGGCTAGCGGGGGGCACCAGCTCCTACAATGAGCAGTTCTTC.

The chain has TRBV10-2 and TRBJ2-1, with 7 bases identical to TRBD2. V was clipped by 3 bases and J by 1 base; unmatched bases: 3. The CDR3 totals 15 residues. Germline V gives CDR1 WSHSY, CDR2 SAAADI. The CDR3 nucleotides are TGCGCCAGCAGTGAACGGCGGGAGTCCTACAATGAGCAGTTCTTC. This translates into CASSERRESYNEQFF.

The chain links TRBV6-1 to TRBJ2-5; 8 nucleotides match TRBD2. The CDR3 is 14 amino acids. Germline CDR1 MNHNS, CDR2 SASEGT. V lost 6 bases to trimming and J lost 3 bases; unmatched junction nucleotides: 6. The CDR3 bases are TGTGCCAGCAGCTCGGGACTAGTGAAAGAGACCCAGTACTTC. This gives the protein CASSSGLVKETQYF.

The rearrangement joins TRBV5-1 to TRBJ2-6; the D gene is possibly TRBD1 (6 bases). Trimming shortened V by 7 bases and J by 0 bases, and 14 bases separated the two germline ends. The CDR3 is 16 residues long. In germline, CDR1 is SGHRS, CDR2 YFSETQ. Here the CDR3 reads CASRRDTRSGANVLTF. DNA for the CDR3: TGCGCCAGCCGCCGGGACACCCGCTCTGGGGCCAACGTCCTGACTTTC. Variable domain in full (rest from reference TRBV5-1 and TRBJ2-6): KAGVTQTPRYLIKTRGQQVTLSCSPISGHRSVSWYQQTPGQGLQFLFEYFSETQRNKGNFPGRFSGRQFSNSRSEMNVSTLELGDSALYLCASRRDTRSGANVLTFGAGSRLTVL.

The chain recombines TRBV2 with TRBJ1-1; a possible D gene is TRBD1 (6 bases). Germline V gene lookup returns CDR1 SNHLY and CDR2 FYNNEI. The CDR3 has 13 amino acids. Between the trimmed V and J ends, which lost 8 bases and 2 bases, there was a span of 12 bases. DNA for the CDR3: TGTGCCAGCCGGTACAGGGAAAACACTGAAGCTTTCTTT. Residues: CASRYRENTEAFF.

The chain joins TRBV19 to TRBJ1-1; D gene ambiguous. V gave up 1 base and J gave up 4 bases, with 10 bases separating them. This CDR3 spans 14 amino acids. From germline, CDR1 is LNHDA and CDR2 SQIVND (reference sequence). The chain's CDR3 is CASSIGSAGTEAFF. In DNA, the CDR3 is TGTGCCAGTAGTATAGGTAGTGCGGGCACTGAAGCTTTCTTT.

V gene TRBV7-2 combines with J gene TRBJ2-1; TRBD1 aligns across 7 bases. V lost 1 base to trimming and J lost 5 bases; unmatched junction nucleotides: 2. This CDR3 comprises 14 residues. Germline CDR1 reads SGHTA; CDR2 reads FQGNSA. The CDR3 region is CASSLVTGNNEQFF. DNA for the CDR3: TGTGCCAGCAGCTTAGTGACAGGGAACAATGAGCAGTTCTTC.

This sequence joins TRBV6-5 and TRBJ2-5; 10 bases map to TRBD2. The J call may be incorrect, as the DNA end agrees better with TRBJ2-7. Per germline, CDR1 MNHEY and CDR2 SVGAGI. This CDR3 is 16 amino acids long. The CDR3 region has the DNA TGTGCCAGCAGTTACTCGGGACTAGCGTATGCCTACGAGCAGTACTTC. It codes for CASSYSGLAYAYEQYF.

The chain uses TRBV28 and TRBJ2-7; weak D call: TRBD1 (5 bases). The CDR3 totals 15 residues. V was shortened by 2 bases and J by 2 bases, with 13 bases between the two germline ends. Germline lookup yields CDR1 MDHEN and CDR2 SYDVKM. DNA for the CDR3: TGTGCCAGCAGTTTAGTTCAGGGTACAACCTACGAGCAGTACTTC. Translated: CASSLVQGTTYEQYF.

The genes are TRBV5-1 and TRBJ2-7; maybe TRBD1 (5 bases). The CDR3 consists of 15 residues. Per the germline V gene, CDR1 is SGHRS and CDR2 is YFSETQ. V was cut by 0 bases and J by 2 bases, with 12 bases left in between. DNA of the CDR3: TGCGCCAGCAGCTTGGAAGGGGCACCCCCCTACGAGCAGTACTTC. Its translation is CASSLEGAPPYEQYF. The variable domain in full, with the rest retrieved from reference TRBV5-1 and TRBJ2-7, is KAGVTQTPRYLIKTRGQQVTLSCSPISGHRSVSWYQQTPGQGLQFLFEYFSETQRNKGNFPGRFSGRQFSNSRSEMNVSTLELGDSALYLCASSLEGAPPYEQYFGPGTRLTVT.

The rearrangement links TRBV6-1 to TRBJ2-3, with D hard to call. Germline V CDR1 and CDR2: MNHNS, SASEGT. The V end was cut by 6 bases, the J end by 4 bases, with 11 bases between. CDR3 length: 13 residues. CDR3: CASRQLGPDTQYF. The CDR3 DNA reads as TGTGCCAGCAGGCAGCTGGGCCCAGATACGCAGTATTTT.

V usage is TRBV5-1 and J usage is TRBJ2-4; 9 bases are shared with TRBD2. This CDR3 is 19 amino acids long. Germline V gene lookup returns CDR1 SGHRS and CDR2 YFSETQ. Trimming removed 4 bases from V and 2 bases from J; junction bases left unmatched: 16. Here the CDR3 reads CASSPREGGGAVSKNIQYF. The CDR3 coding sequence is TGCGCCAGCAGCCCACGTGAGGGCGGGGGGGCCGTCTCCAAAAACATTCAGTACTTC.